This TCR beta chain was obtained from a study of blood T cells in healthy people across ages (dated by TCRdb to between 2015 and 2016). Study-wide context: In model experiments, template switching captured roughly one uniquely barcoded TCR beta cDNA molecule for every two T cells. For two donors (one aged 18 to 29 and one aged 80 or older), the study analyzed two additional independent replicas of 1 million unique cDNA reads from the same blood draw. Age-related changes in TCR beta repertoire diversity were measured in the study by deep sequencing normalized with unique cDNA molecular identifiers. The donors were split into four age groups: young (average 16 years), middle-aged (about 40), aged (62) and long-lived (approximately 80). Points the paper makes about the study in general: Estimates of total diversity based on one million sequenced T cells were regarded as lower bounds and as underestimates. Bulk unsorted PBMC profiling prevented conclusive comparison of naive and antigen-experienced compartments. Observed TCR beta diversity per million T cells fell roughly linearly with age, and a significant reduction was already apparent by age around 40. Compared with the aged group, more naive CD4+ T cells, fewer expanded clones and increased TCR diversity were shown by the long-lived group, suggesting age selection. Because donor CMV infection status was unknown, age-related changes in expanded clonotypes were potentially confounded. A strong correlation was found between observed TCR beta diversity and the percentage of naive T cells measured by flow cytometry.

Donors were approximately 42 systemically healthy Caucasian individuals from Russia aged roughly 6 to 95 years. Ten milliliters of peripheral blood were drawn from each donor into EDTA-treated Vacutainer tubes. PBMCs were isolated by Ficoll-Paque density-gradient centrifugation, with at least 7 million obtained per sample. Trizol reagent was used to extract total RNA from the PBMCs, yielding at least 6 micrograms per sample. For every donor, flow cytometry on a PBMC aliquot measured the percentage of naive CD45RAhigh/CD27high T cells. With respect to this clonotype: No antigen is known for it. No per-base quality is available; no much larger clone lies one base away.

The CDR3 has 15 amino acids, counting the end cysteine and phenylalanine. Only the CDR3 region is kept as DNA, spanning 45 bases read in frame from base 1. A distance of 22 bases separates the germline ends of V and J, which lose 8 bases and 6 bases respectively. The library was produced with 5' RACE. Instrument used: Illumina HiSeq 2500. A second PCR of about 6 to 11 cycles was performed with a sample-barcoded 5' primer and a J-beta primer mix. Each TCR beta cDNA molecule received a unique molecular identifier from a template-switch 5' adaptor carrying 12 random nucleotides. Each sample yielded at least 2.5 million CDR3-containing paired-end reads. First-strand cDNA synthesis was performed from all RNA using the Mint cDNA synthesis kit, with priming by a TRBC-specific oligonucleotide. All cDNA was treated with uracil-DNA glycosylase and then went through a first 18-cycle PCR with the universal primers M1SS and BC2_uni_R. The original pipeline was this. Normalization of each sample was performed by random selection of 1 million high-quality reads, each carrying a distinct molecular identifier. Reads sharing molecular identifiers were discarded rather than binned into consensus sequences. MiTCR, set to a Q25 quality threshold and the strictest error-elimination algorithm, was used for CDR3 identification, clonotype clustering and error correction. A nonparametric unseen species model with Euler transformation was used to estimate lower-bound total TCR beta diversity. TCRdb trimmed the raw reads at Q25, called clones with MiXCR and kept productive beta chains. Every entry covers one CDR3 protein and lists the most common genes and DNA from its rows. Here the V and J calls rest on TCRdb's processing, not on the authors' analysis. Counted in this sample were 750,000 to 950,000 distinct CDR3 sequences; about 28% of them appeared once. The ten largest clones represent 9.5% to 13% of the sample.

These records were also assigned to another study, of T cells of mothers and their children. The second study, in turn, reports: Donors were nine systemically healthy Caucasian individuals: three mothers and their six children. cDNA synthesis used all of the extracted RNA, with around 1.4 ug of RNA in each 15 ul reaction. In the second PCR, sample barcodes and 2-4 random nucleotides were introduced via the M1S primer. Over 10 million TCR beta CDR3 reads came from each mother, compared with approximately 3.1 million reads from each child. Thymic selection shapes the output of TCR recombination in a similar way in related and unrelated pairs, and inherited differences have a minor effect. Related mother-child pairs always showed normalized repertoire overlap that was slightly higher than in unrelated mother-child pairs, though the difference was never significant. Persistent microchimeric T cell clones were not detected, at a sensitivity of around 95 clones per million clonotypes. In the study, deep NGS was used to compare the TCR beta repertoires of mothers and children, and features distinguishing related mother-child pairs from unrelated individuals were sought. The mean age was roughly 44 +/- 4 years for the mothers and about 12 +/- 4 years for the children. After adapter ligation was performed with NEBNext reagents, the libraries were sequenced on an Illumina HiSeq 2000 with 100+100 nt paired-end reads. To prevent cross-contamination, the mother and child libraries were prepared one month apart and sequenced in separate runs. For each donor, somewhere between about 500,000 and 2,300,000 distinct TCR beta clonotypes were identified. Naive TCR beta clonotypes were estimated from low-frequency clonotypes matched to each donor's FACS-determined naive share, without sorting.

The TCR was taken from a woman in her forties in good health. Sequencing was performed on blood. The rearrangement joined TRBV12-3 or TRBV12-4 to TRBJ1-1, and the D gene may be TRBD1, 5 bases matching. The CDR3 reads as follows: CASRSWEGLGAEAFF. The bases read TGTGCCAGCCGCTCGTGGGAGGGGCTGGGGGCTGAAGCTTTCTTT.